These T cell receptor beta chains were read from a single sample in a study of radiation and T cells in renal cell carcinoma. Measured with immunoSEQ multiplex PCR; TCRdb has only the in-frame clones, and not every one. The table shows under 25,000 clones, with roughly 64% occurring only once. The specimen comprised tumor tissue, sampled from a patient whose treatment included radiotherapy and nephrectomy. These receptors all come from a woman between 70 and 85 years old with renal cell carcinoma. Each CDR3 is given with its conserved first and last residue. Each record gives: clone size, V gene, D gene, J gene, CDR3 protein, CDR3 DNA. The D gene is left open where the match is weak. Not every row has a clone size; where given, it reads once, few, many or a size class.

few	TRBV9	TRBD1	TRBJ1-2	CASGQGASPYGYTF	TGTGCCAGCGGACAGGGGGCCTCGCCCTATGGCTACACCTTC
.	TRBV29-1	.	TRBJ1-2	CSVSPGYTF	TGCAGCGTGTCCCCCGGCTACACCTTC
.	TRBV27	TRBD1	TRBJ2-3	CASSRTGESTDTQYF	TGTGCCAGCAGTAGGACAGGGGAGTCAACAGATACGCAGTATTTT
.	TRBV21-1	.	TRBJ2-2	CASSKVTGRHGTGELFF	TGTGCCAGCAGCAAGGTTACAGGGCGCCACGGCACCGGGGAGCTGTTTTTT
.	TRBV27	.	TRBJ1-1	CASSFDGYTEAFF	TGTGCCAGCAGTTTCGACGGATACACTGAAGCTTTCTTT
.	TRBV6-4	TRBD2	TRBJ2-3	CASSPRGDTDTQYF	TGTGCCAGCAGTCCGCGGGGGGACACAGATACGCAGTATTTT
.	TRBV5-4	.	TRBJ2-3	CASSLRGADTQYF	TGTGCCAGCAGCTTGAGGGGGGCAGATACGCAGTATTTT
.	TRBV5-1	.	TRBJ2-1	CASSAQTGSYNEQFF	TGCGCCAGCAGCGCCCAGACTGGCTCCTACAATGAGCAGTTCTTC
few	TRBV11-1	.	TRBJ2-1	CASSDQGSEQFF	TGTGCCAGCAGCGACCAGGGCTCTGAGCAGTTCTTC
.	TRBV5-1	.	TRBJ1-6	CASSLGGYNSPLHF	TGCGCCAGCAGCTTGGGGGGCTATAATTCACCCCTCCACTTT
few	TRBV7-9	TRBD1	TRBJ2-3	CASSLGQGGTDTQYF	TGTGCCAGCAGCTTAGGACAGGGGGGCACAGATACGCAGTATTTT
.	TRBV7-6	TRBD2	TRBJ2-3	CASSLVAGTTDTQYF	TGTGCCAGCAGCTTGGTAGCGGGGACCACAGATACGCAGTATTTT
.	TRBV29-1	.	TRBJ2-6	CSVSGSGANVLTF	TGCAGCGTTTCAGGGTCTGGGGCCAACGTCCTGACTTTC
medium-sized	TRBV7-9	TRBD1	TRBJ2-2	CASSLRTGAPTGELFF	TGTGCCAGCAGCTTAAGGACAGGGGCCCCCACCGGGGAGCTGTTTTTT
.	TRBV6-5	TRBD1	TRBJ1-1	CASSYSWTGSFAEAFF	TGTGCCAGCAGTTACTCGTGGACAGGATCCTTCGCTGAAGCTTTCTTT
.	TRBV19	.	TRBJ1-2	CASSINLYGYTF	TGTGCCAGTAGTATAAACCTCTATGGCTACACCTTC
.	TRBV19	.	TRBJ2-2	CASRPANTGELFF	TGTGCCAGTCGCCCTGCCAACACCGGGGAGCTGTTTTTT
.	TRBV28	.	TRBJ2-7	CASTPSGARYEQYF	TGTGCCAGCACTCCCTCGGGGGCTCGGTACGAGCAGTACTTC
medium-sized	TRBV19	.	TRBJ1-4	CASSIPGLGEKLFF	TGTGCCAGTAGTATCCCCGGGCTTGGAGAAAAACTGTTTTTT
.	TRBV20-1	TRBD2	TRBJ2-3	CRRGGADTQYF	TGCAGGCGGGGGGGCGCAGATACGCAGTATTTT
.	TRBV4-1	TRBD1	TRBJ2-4	CASSHPGQGNIQYF	TGCGCCAGCAGCCATCCGGGACAGGGGAACATTCAGTACTTC
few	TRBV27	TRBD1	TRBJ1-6	CASSPRTGNSPLHF	TGTGCCAGCAGTCCCCGGACAGGGAATTCACCCCTCCACTTT
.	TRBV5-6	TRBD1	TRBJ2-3	CASSAPRDRGWADTQYF	TGTGCCAGCAGCGCACCCCGGGACAGGGGGTGGGCAGATACGCAGTATTTT
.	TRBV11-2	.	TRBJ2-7	CASSLTRSEQYF	TGTGCCAGCAGCCTTACACGTAGCGAGCAGTACTTC
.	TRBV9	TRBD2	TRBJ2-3	CASSVELAGGFTDTQYF	TGTGCCAGCAGCGTAGAACTAGCGGGCGGGTTCACAGATACGCAGTATTTT
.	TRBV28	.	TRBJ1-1	CASRGRPEAFF	TGTGCCAGCAGGGGGAGACCTGAAGCTTTCTTT
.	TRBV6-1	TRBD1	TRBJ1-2	CASRQTTGGNYGYTF	TGTGCCAGCAGGCAAACGACAGGGGGCAACTATGGCTACACCTTC
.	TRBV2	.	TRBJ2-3	CASSGRTVPTGDTQYF	TGTGCCAGCAGTGGACGGACAGTCCCAACTGGAGATACGCAGTATTTT
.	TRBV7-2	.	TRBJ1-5	CASSSDPGYQPQHF	TGTGCCAGCAGCTCAGACCCGGGGTATCAGCCCCAGCATTTT
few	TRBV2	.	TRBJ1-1	CASLSVSTEAFF	TGTGCCAGCTTAAGCGTCAGCACTGAAGCTTTCTTT
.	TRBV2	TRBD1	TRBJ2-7	CASRPGQGIYEQYF	TGTGCCAGCAGACCGGGACAGGGTATATACGAGCAGTACTTC
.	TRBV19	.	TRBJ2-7	CASSTQGWLAYEQYF	TGTGCCAGTAGTACCCAGGGGTGGCTGGCCTACGAGCAGTACTTC
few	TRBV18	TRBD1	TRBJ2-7	CASSLQGAFGYF	TGTGCCAGCTCACTCCAGGGGGCTTTCGGATACTTC
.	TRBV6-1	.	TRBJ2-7	CASSEAAGDLYEQYF	TGTGCCAGCAGTGAAGCCGCAGGGGACCTCTACGAGCAGTACTTC
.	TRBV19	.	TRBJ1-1	CASRNRVGTEAFF	TGTGCCAGTAGGAACAGGGTAGGGACTGAAGCTTTCTTT
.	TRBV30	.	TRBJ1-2	CAWSDSYGYTF	TGTGCCTGGAGTGACTCTTATGGCTACACCTTC
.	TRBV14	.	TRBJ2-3	CASSQRRFTDTQYF	TGTGCCAGCAGCCAACGCCGTTTCACAGATACGCAGTATTTT
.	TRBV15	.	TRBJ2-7	CATSRRRDRGGYEQYF	TGTGCCACCAGCAGACGCCGGGACCGAGGAGGGTACGAGCAGTACTTC
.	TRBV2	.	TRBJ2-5	CASSRLQGNQETQYF	TGTGCCAGCAGCCGACTACAGGGAAACCAAGAGACCCAGTACTTC
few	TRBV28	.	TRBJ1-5	CASSPRFRDSNQPQHF	TGTGCCAGCAGTCCCCGTTTCCGGGATAGCAATCAGCCCCAGCATTTT
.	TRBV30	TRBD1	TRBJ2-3	CAWKSSMRTGRDTQYF	TGTGCCTGGAAGTCCAGTATGCGGACAGGGCGTGATACGCAGTATTTT
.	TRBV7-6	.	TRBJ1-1	CASSPPHNTEAFF	TGTGCCAGCAGCCCCCCACATAACACTGAAGCTTTCTTT
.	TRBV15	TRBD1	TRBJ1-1	CATRQGNENTEAFF	TGTGCCACCCGACAGGGCAACGAGAACACTGAAGCTTTCTTT
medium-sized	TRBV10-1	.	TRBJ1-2	CASRDGAKKSNYGYTF	TGCGCCAGCAGGGACGGCGCCAAGAAGTCCAACTATGGCTACACCTTC
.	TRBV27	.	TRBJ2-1	CASSSVPGDEQFF	TGTGCCAGCAGTTCGGTCCCGGGGGATGAGCAGTTCTTC
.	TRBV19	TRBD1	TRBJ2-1	CASSTPTGTYNEQFF	TGTGCCAGTAGTACCCCGACAGGGACCTACAATGAGCAGTTCTTC
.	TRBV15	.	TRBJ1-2	CATSRGAGYTF	TGTGCCACCAGCAGGGGGGCTGGCTACACCTTC
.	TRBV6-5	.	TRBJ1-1	CASSYSGVGTEAFF	TGTGCCAGCAGTTATTCAGGGGTAGGCACTGAAGCTTTCTTT
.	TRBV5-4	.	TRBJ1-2	CASRRGGGTMDGYTF	TGTGCCAGCAGGAGGGGGGGCGGAACTATGGATGGCTACACCTTC
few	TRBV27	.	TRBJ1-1	CASSFSGREAFF	TGTGCCAGCAGTTTTTCCGGCCGTGAAGCTTTCTTT
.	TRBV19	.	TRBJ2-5	CASSIGGAETQYF	TGTGCCAGTAGTATTGGGGGGGCGGAGACCCAGTACTTC
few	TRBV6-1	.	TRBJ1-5	CASSEPGANQPQHF	TGTGCCAGCAGTGAACCAGGGGCCAACCAGCCCCAGCATTTT
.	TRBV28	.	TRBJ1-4	CASSFWTAGEKLFF	TGTGCCAGCAGTTTCTGGACAGCCGGTGAAAAACTGTTTTTT
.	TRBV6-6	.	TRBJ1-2	CASSPGLSRGYTF	TGTGCCAGCAGTCCCGGTTTATCTAGGGGCTACACCTTC
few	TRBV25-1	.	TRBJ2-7	CARSQIYEQYF	TGTGCCAGAAGTCAGATCTACGAGCAGTACTTC